This passage covers 14 T cell receptor beta chains from one sample sequenced in a study of CD8+ T cells in alopecia areata. Sequencing relied on a cDNA template that was reverse transcribed from extracted RNA. Generated by immunoSEQ multiplex PCR, the TCRdb table keeps only in-frame clones and is missing some. The table shows about 250,000 clones, with less than 80% occurring only once. The specimen comprised CD4+ T cells sorted from blood, sampled at week 0. These receptor sequences come from a human donor with alopecia areata.

This clone has only a few counts. J is TRBJ1-5 and V is TRBV6-5, with unresolved D. The V and J ends lost 5 bases and 9 bases respectively, with 8 bases between them. From germline, CDR1 is MNHEY and CDR2 SVGAGI. This CDR3 is 11 amino acids long. CDR3: CASSEYRPQHF. CDR3 nucleotide sequence: TGTGCCAGCAGTGAATACAGGCCCCAGCATTTT.

The chain is built from TRBV29-1 and TRBJ1-1; tentative D call: TRBD1 (5 bases). The V gene lost 7 bases and the J gene lost 4 bases, with 19 bases spanning the gap. The CDR3 is 14 amino acids. CDR1 is SQVTM, CDR2 ANQGSEA, per germline. The CDR3 reads CSAAGPGVGTEAFF. The CDR3 DNA follows: TGCAGCGCCGCGGGACCGGGAGTCGGCACTGAAGCTTTCTTT.

The V and J genes are TRBV30 and TRBJ1-5; D gene unclear. Germline CDR1 is GTSNPN and CDR2 is SVGIG (reference sequence). This CDR3 is 14 amino acids long. V was trimmed by 5 bases and J by 0 bases, leaving 11 bases between them. The CDR3 loop is CAWGAMYSNQPQHF. In DNA, the CDR3 is TGTGCCTGGGGAGCGATGTATAGCAATCAGCCCCAGCATTTT. Full variable domain (outside the CDR3, taken from reference TRBV30 and TRBJ1-5): SQTIHQWPATLVQPVGSPLSLECTVEGTSNPNLYWYRQAAGRGLQLLFYSVGIGQISSEVPQNLSASRPQDRQFILSSKKLLLSDSGFYLCAWGAMYSNQPQHFGDGTRLSIL.

This clone occurred once. The chain uses TRBV5-4 and TRBJ1-1; D is unresolved. CDR1 is SGHNT, CDR2 YYREEE, per germline (reference sequence). Trimming took 4 bases from V and 1 from J, leaving 8 bases between them. CDR3 length equals 13 residues. For the CDR3, the DNA is TGTGCCAGCAGCCCCCGTGGGAACACTGAAGCTTTCTTT. It yields the protein CASSPRGNTEAFF.

This chain's CDR3 is CAWSYSRGTQYF. The CDR3 DNA sequence: TGTGCCTGGAGTTATTCCCGGGGTACGCAGTATTTT. The chain joins TRBV30 to TRBJ2-3, with D tentatively TRBD2 (5 bases). The CDR3 runs 12 residues. Germline CDR1 GTSNPN, CDR2 SVGIG (reference sequence). V lost 2 bases and J lost 8, with 11 bases in between.

The rearrangement uses TRBV4-1 and TRBJ1-2; TRBD1 aligns across 7 bases. With V trimmed by 1 base and J by 4 bases, 3 bases remained unmatched. The CDR3 is 14 residues long. Germline lookup yields CDR1 MGHRA and CDR2 YSYEKL. The CDR3 nucleotides are TGCGCCAGCAGCCAAGTGACAGGGAGCTATGGCTACACCTTC. Encoded protein: CASSQVTGSYGYTF.

The rearrangement links TRBV7-9 to TRBJ1-2, with 7 bases aligning to TRBD1. This CDR3 region has 15 residues. J was trimmed by 4 bases and V by 4 bases; bases with no gene match: 9. Germline V gives CDR1 SEHNR, CDR2 FQNEAQ (reference sequence). DNA for the CDR3: TGTGCCAGCAGCTCTACAGGGGCGGTTCGCTATGGCTACACCTTC. It translates to CASSSTGAVRYGYTF.

The gene calls are TRBV5-6 and TRBJ2-1; TRBD2 matches at 8 bases. The J segment lost 6 bases and the V segment lost 2 bases, leaving 7 bases of the junction unmatched. The CDR3 is 15 residues long. CDR1 and CDR2 (germline): SGHDT, YYEEEE. The CDR3 DNA follows: TGTGCCAGCAGCTTTAGCGGGGACTTCTTCAATGAGCAGTTCTTC. Protein sequence: CASSFSGDFFNEQFF.

The rearrangement joins TRBV5-6 to TRBJ2-1, with a weak D call TRBD2 (5 bases). The CDR3 is 15 residues long. Looked up from germline, CDR1 is SGHDT and CDR2 is YYEEEE. V lost 0 bases and J 7 bases, leaving 14 bases between the germline ends. This CDR3 reads CASSLATLAPNEQFF. In DNA form, the CDR3 reads TGTGCCAGCAGCTTGGCCACCCTAGCCCCTAATGAGCAGTTCTTC. The whole variable domain, filled in from reference TRBV5-6 and TRBJ2-1, reads DAGVTQSPTHLIKTRGQQVTLRCSPKSGHDTVSWYQQALGQGPQFIFQYYEEEERQRGNFPDRFSGHQFPNYSSELNVNALLLGDSALYLCASSLATLAPNEQFFGPGTRLTVL.

The rearrangement links TRBV29-1 to TRBJ1-2; the D is unclear. This CDR3 has 11 amino acids. V was shortened by 6 bases and J by 4 bases, with 9 bases between the two germline ends. CDR1 is SQVTM, CDR2 ANQGSEA, per germline. The CDR3 bases are TGCAGCGTGGAAAAAACCTATGGCTACACCTTC. It yields the protein CSVEKTYGYTF.

The chain is built from TRBV15 and TRBJ2-4; perhaps TRBD1 as D (6 bases). V was trimmed by 3 bases and J by 0 bases, leaving 12 bases between them. Germline assignment: CDR1 LNHNV and CDR2 YYDKDF (reference sequence). This CDR3 has 16 residues. The CDR3 reads CATSSGTSVAKNIQYF. The CDR3 nucleotides are TGTGCCACCAGCAGCGGGACATCCGTAGCCAAAAACATTCAGTACTTC.

The rearrangement uses TRBV29-1 and TRBJ2-7; 7 bases map to TRBD1. CDR1 and CDR2 (germline): SQVTM, ANQGSEA. This CDR3 has 13 residues. The junction had 6 bases not matched to a gene; V was cut back by 5 bases and J by 2 bases. This CDR3 reads CSVSSDRTYEQYF. For the CDR3, the DNA is TGCAGCGTTTCCTCGGACAGGACCTACGAGCAGTACTTC.

The V gene is TRBV7-3, the J gene TRBJ2-5; possibly TRBD2 for D (6 bases). V was shortened by 5 bases and J by 4 bases, with 11 bases between the two germline ends. CDR3 size: 13 residues. CDR1 and CDR2 (germline): SGHTA, FQGTGA. CDR3 sequence: CASSPAGRETQYF. DNA for the CDR3: TGTGCCAGCAGCCCTGCGGGGAGAGAGACCCAGTACTTC.

This clone was observed once. The chain uses TRBV7-8 and TRBJ2-5; D is perhaps TRBD2 (5 bases). Germline CDR1 reads SGHVS; CDR2 reads FQNEAQ. The CDR3 extends over 13 amino acids. V lost 2 bases to trimming and J lost 3 bases, with 7 bases between them. The CDR3 DNA reads TGTGCCAGCAGCTTATGGCGGGAAGAGACCCAGTACTTC. Translated: CASSLWREETQYF.